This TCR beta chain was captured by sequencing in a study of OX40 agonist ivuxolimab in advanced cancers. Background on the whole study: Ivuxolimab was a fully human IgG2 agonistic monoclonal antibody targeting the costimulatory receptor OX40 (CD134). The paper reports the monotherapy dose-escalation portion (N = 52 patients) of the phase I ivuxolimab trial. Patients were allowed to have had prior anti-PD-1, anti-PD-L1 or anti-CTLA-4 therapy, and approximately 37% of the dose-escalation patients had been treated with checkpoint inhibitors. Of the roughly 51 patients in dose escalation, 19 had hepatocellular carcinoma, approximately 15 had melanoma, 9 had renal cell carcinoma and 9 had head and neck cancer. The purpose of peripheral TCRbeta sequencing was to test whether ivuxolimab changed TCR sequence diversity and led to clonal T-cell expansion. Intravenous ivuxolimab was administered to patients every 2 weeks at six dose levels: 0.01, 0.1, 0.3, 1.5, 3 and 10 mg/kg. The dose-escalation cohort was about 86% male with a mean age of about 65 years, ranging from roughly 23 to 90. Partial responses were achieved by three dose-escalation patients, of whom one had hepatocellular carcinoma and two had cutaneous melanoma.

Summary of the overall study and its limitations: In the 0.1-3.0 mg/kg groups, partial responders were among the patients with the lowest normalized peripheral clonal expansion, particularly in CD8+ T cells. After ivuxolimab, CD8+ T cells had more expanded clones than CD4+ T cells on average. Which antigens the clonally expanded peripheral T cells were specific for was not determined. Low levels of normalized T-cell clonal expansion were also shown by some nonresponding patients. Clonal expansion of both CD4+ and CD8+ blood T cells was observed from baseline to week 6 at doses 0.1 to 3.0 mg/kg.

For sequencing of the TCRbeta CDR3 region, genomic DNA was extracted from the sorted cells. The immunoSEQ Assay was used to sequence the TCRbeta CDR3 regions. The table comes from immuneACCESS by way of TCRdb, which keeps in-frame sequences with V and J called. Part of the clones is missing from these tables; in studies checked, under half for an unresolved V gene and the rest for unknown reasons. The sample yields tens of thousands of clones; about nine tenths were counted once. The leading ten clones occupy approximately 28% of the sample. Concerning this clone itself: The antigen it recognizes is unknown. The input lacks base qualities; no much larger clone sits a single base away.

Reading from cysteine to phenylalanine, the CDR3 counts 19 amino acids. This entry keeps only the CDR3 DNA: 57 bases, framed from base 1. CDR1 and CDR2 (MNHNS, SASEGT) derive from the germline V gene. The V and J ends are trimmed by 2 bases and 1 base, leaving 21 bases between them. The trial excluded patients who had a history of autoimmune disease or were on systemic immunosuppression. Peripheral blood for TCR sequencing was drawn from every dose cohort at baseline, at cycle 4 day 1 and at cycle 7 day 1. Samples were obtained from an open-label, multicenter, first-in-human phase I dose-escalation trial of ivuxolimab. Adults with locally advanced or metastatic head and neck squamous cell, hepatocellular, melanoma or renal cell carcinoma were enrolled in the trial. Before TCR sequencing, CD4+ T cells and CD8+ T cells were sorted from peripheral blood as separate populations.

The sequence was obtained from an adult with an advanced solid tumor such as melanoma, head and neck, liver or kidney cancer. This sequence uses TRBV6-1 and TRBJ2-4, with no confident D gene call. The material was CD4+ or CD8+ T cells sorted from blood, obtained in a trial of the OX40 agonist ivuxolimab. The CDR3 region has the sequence CASSEKQSPLVAAKNIQYF. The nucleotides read TGTGCCAGCAGTGAAAAGCAGAGTCCCCTCGTGGCGGCCAAAAACATTCAGTACTTC.